These 27 T cell receptor beta chains were all obtained from the same sample, sequenced in a study of blood T cell repertoires in COVID-19. The repertoire was sequenced with immunoSEQ multiplex PCR; TCRdb's copy has only in-frame clones and lacks some. The data show 200,000 to 250,000 clones, roughly nine tenths seen once. Sequences were obtained from PBMCs or T cells enriched from blood (not recorded which). These receptors were taken from a man under 40 who had recovered from COVID-19.

This clone was detected only a few times. The genes are TRBV28 and TRBJ2-3; D not resolved. Trimming shortened V by 6 bases and J by 4 bases, and 14 bases separated the two germline ends. Germline assignment: CDR1 MDHEN and CDR2 SYDVKM. CDR3 length: 14 amino acids. The CDR3, as DNA: TGTGCCAGCAGCTCACCGCACCTAGCAGATACGCAGTATTTT. Amino acids: CASSSPHLADTQYF.

The rearrangement links TRBV6-5 to TRBJ2-7; weak D call: TRBD1 (6 bases). The CDR3 has 15 residues. The V gene's germline CDR1 is MNHEY and CDR2 SVGAGI. With 6 bases removed from V and 2 bases from J, the gap between germline ends came to 17 bases. CDR3 sequence (DNA): TGTGCCAGCAGAATACCAAGGGGGAACGCCTACGAGCAGTACTTC. This gives the protein CASRIPRGNAYEQYF.

The chain is built from TRBV28 and TRBJ2-3, with D possibly being TRBD2 (7 bases). This CDR3 spans 17 amino acids. Looked up from germline, CDR1 is MDHEN and CDR2 is SYDVKM. V lost 3 bases and J lost 1, with 17 bases in between. In nucleotides, the CDR3 is TGTGCCAGCAGTTTCTTAGGGAGGGGGGGAGGCACAGATACGCAGTATTTT. It translates to CASSFLGRGGGTDTQYF. Full variable domain (outside the CDR3, taken from reference TRBV28 and TRBJ2-3): DVKVTQSSRYLVKRTGEKVFLECVQDMDHENMFWYRQDPGLGLRLIYFSYDVKMKEKGDIPEGYSVSREKKERFSLILESASTNQTSMYLCASSFLGRGGGTDTQYFGPGTRLTVL.

This clone was recorded only once. Here the CDR3 DNA reads TGTGCCAGCAGTTCCAGGGCCGGGGAGCTGTTTTTT. Translating it yields CASSSRAGELFF. The chain carries TRBV28 and TRBJ2-2, with D perhaps TRBD1 (5 bases). Germline CDR1 reads MDHEN; CDR2 reads SYDVKM. The CDR3 length is 12 residues. The germline V and J ends were trimmed by 4 bases and 6 bases, with 6 bases remaining between them.

The genes are TRBV30 and TRBJ2-7; 8 nucleotides align to TRBD1. The germline gives CDR1 GTSNPN, CDR2 SVGIG (reference sequence). The CDR3 contains 14 residues. With V trimmed by 2 bases and J by 5 bases, 8 bases remained unmatched. The CDR3 bases are TGTGCCTGGAGTATCCAGGGGGCAAGGAACGAGCAGTACTTC. Translated: CAWSIQGARNEQYF.

This rearrangement joins TRBV28 to TRBJ2-1; a weak D match, TRBD1 (5 bases). Germline V gene sequence: CDR1 MDHEN, CDR2 SYDVKM. This CDR3 spans 15 amino acids. The germline V and J ends were trimmed by 4 bases and 2 bases, with 12 bases remaining between them. The CDR3 DNA follows: TGTGCCAGCAGTTCAGGGTCCCTCGCCTACAATGAGCAGTTCTTC. It codes for CASSSGSLAYNEQFF.

The CDR3 reads CASSNDRGPEAFF. The CDR3 bases are TGTGCCAGCAGTAACGACAGGGGGCCTGAAGCTTTCTTT. V gene TRBV6-5 combines with J gene TRBJ1-1; 10 bases agree with TRBD1. Looked up from germline, CDR1 is MNHEY and CDR2 is SVGAGI. Losses at the gene ends were 5 bases for V and 6 bases for J; bases not matched to a gene: 3. The CDR3 runs to 13 residues.

This sequence joins TRBV18 and TRBJ2-7; 10 bases map to TRBD1. CDR1 and CDR2 (germline): KGHSH, LQKENI. The CDR3 totals 14 residues. J was trimmed by 6 bases and V by 4 bases; bases with no gene match: 6. Here the CDR3 reads CASSQGTGVSEQYF. The CDR3 region has the DNA TGTGCCAGCTCACAGGGGACAGGGGTCAGCGAGCAGTACTTC.

The chain couples TRBV6-5 to TRBJ2-2; TRBD1 agrees at 11 bases. Germline V gives CDR1 MNHEY, CDR2 SVGAGI. The V and J ends lost 5 bases and 6 bases, in that order; junction bases with no gene match: 5. The CDR3 extends over 15 amino acids. The CDR3 is CASSPDRGRAGELFF. The DNA of the CDR3 is TGTGCCAGCAGTCCGGACAGGGGGCGCGCCGGGGAGCTGTTTTTT.

J is TRBJ2-5 and V is TRBV5-5; D is undetermined. The CDR3 has 14 residues. The germline V and J ends were trimmed by 0 bases and 2 bases, with 8 bases remaining between them. Germline CDR1 SGHKS, CDR2 YYEKEE (reference sequence). This CDR3 is CASSLGPQQETQYF. The CDR3 coding sequence is TGTGCCAGCAGCTTGGGTCCCCAACAAGAGACCCAGTACTTC.

This clone was seen a single time. The chain links TRBV28 to TRBJ2-2; 9 bases agree with TRBD1. The CDR3 consists of 16 residues. CDR1 and CDR2 (germline): MDHEN, SYDVKM. V lost 7 bases and J lost 5; bases outside the gene matches: 11. The CDR3 region has the DNA TGTGCCAGCAATATACCGGGACAGGGTAGGACCGGGGAGCTGTTTTTT. Protein: CASNIPGQGRTGELFF.

The chain joins TRBV7-8 to TRBJ1-5; 7 nucleotides agree with TRBD1. The CDR3 is 20 amino acids. In germline, CDR1 is SGHVS, CDR2 FQNEAQ. V trimming: 3 bases; J trimming: 0 bases; junction bases outside the gene matches: 17. The chain's CDR3 is CASSFVRGRGMSGSNQPQHF. CDR3 sequence (DNA): TGTGCCAGCAGCTTCGTCCGGGGCAGGGGGATGAGTGGTAGCAATCAGCCCCAGCATTTT. Full variable domain (rest looked up from reference TRBV7-8 and TRBJ1-5): GAGVSQSPRYKVAKRGQDVALRCDPISGHVSLFWYQQALGQGPEFLTYFQNEAQLDKSGLPSDRFFAERPEGSVSTLKIQRTQQEDSAVYLCASSFVRGRGMSGSNQPQHFGDGTRLSIL.

The chain uses TRBV4-3 and TRBJ1-2, with TRBD1 matching over 9 bases. The CDR3 covers 16 residues. V shed 0 bases, J shed 7 bases, and the junction held 9 bases outside the gene matches. Germline CDR1 reads LGHNA; CDR2 reads YSLEER. CDR3 DNA sequence: TGCGCCAGCAGCCAAGATCTCCTACAGGGGGCGGGTGGCTACACCTTC. Its translation is CASSQDLLQGAGGYTF.

The rearrangement links TRBV4-3 to TRBJ1-1, with no clear D. CDR1 and CDR2 (germline): LGHNA, YSLEER. CDR3 length: 13 residues. V shed 0 bases and J shed 7 bases, with 9 bases lying between them. CDR3 amino acids: CASSQDVRGEAFF. DNA of the CDR3: TGCGCCAGCAGCCAAGATGTTCGGGGTGAAGCTTTCTTT.

The chain links TRBV28 to TRBJ1-6; tentatively, D is TRBD1 (6 bases). V was trimmed by 8 bases and J by 8 bases, leaving 19 bases between them. Germline V CDR1 and CDR2: MDHEN, SYDVKM. The CDR3 is made up of 15 amino acids. CDR3 nucleotide sequence: TGTGCCAGCTCACCTGTGGACAGAGACTATTCACCCCTCCACTTT. Amino acid sequence: CASSPVDRDYSPLHF. The whole variable domain, remainder taken from reference TRBV28 and TRBJ1-6, is DVKVTQSSRYLVKRTGEKVFLECVQDMDHENMFWYRQDPGLGLRLIYFSYDVKMKEKGDIPEGYSVSREKKERFSLILESASTNQTSMYLCASSPVDRDYSPLHFGNGTRLTVT.

CDR3 sequence: CASSFNSQPQHF. The CDR3 coding sequence is TGTGCCAGCAGTTTTAACAGTCAGCCCCAGCATTTT. The V and J genes are TRBV12-3 or TRBV12-4 and TRBJ1-5; no reliable D call. The CDR3 covers 12 residues. The V gene lost 3 bases and the J gene lost 6 bases, with 6 bases spanning the gap.

This clone was recorded only once. This chain's CDR3 is CASSVEGVTDTQYF. The CDR3 bases are TGTGCCAGCAGCGTGGAAGGGGTCACAGATACGCAGTATTTT. The chain is built from TRBV9 and TRBJ2-3; D might be TRBD1 (5 bases). The CDR3 runs to 14 residues. Trimming pared 2 bases from V and 2 bases from J, leaving 9 bases between. Germline assignment: CDR1 SGDLS and CDR2 YYNGEE.

This clone was counted between two and nine times. The rearrangement links TRBV5-5 to TRBJ1-2; D remains ambiguous. Trimming left V 4 bases short and J 2 bases short, with 12 bases between. From germline, CDR1 is SGHKS and CDR2 YYEKEE (reference sequence). This CDR3 comprises 14 residues. CDR3 bases: TGTGCCAGCAGCCTGGGCCCAGAAAACTATGGCTACACCTTC. Translation: CASSLGPENYGYTF.

The CDR3 coding sequence is TGTGCCAGCAGCCAAGATCCGAGGACAGGGGGCGGATACACTGAAGCTTTCTTT. Translation gives CASSQDPRTGGGYTEAFF. The V gene is TRBV3-1 (or the pseudogene TRBV3-2), the J gene TRBJ1-1; 11 bases fit TRBD1. Trimming removed 0 bases from V and 3 bases from J; junction bases left unmatched: 9. This CDR3 region has 18 residues. Germline CDR1 reads LGHDT; CDR2 reads YNNKEL (reference sequence).

This chain uses TRBV28 with TRBJ1-5; D uncertain. Germline V gives CDR1 MDHEN, CDR2 SYDVKM. V dropped 4 bases and J dropped 6 bases, with 16 bases sitting between them. This CDR3 is built from 15 residues. The CDR3 sequence: CASSSSGLGVQPQHF. In DNA form, the CDR3 reads TGTGCCAGCAGTTCCAGCGGGCTGGGTGTTCAGCCCCAGCATTTT.

The chain combines TRBV18 with TRBJ1-1; D call uncertain. Germline V gene data show CDR1 as KGHSH and CDR2 as LQKENI. The CDR3 is made up of 13 amino acids. V dropped 2 bases and J dropped 3 bases, with 7 bases sitting between them. CDR3 sequence reads: CASSPKSDTEAFF. CDR3 coding DNA: TGTGCCAGCTCACCAAAGAGCGACACTGAAGCTTTCTTT. Complete variable domain (other parts from reference TRBV18 and TRBJ1-1): NAGVMQNPRHLVRRRGQEARLRCSPMKGHSHVYWYRQLPEEGLKFMVYLQKENIIDESGMPKERFSAEFPKEGPSILRIQQVVRGDSAAYFCASSPKSDTEAFFGQGTRLTVV.

The chain uses TRBV5-1 and TRBJ2-2; 7 bases fit TRBD2. The CDR3 totals 15 residues. The V and J ends lost 4 bases and 3 bases, in that order; junction bases with no gene match: 6. Germline V lookup: CDR1 SGHRS, CDR2 YFSETQ. The CDR3 loop is CASSRGLLDTGELFF. The CDR3 bases are TGCGCCAGCAGCCGGGGACTACTAGACACCGGGGAGCTGTTTTTT.

The chain couples TRBV28 to TRBJ2-3, with 8 bases matching TRBD1. Germline V lookup: CDR1 MDHEN, CDR2 SYDVKM. This CDR3 region has 14 residues. Losses at the gene ends were 5 bases for V and 5 bases for J; bases not matched to a gene: 6. The CDR3 is CASSRRQGKDTQYF. CDR3 coding DNA: TGTGCCAGCAGTAGGAGACAGGGGAAAGATACGCAGTATTTT.

The chain carries TRBV6-5 and TRBJ1-2, with 7 bases matching TRBD1. The CDR3 contains 13 residues. Unmatched junction bases numbered 6, after V lost 8 bases and J lost 3 bases. Germline V gene lookup returns CDR1 MNHEY and CDR2 SVGAGI. The CDR3 loop is CASSITGDYGYTF. DNA of the CDR3: TGTGCCAGCTCTATCACAGGGGACTATGGCTACACCTTC.

The DNA for the CDR3 is TGTGCCAGCAGCCGGCGAGGGGGCGCGGGGGAGACCCAGTACTTC. Its translation is CASSRRGGAGETQYF. This chain joins TRBV5-6 and TRBJ2-5, with a possible D match to TRBD1 (7 bases). This CDR3 has 15 residues. Germline V gives CDR1 SGHDT, CDR2 YYEEEE. Deletions cut 4 bases from V and 5 bases from J, with 18 bases between. The full variable domain, completed using reference TRBV5-6 and TRBJ2-5, is DAGVTQSPTHLIKTRGQQVTLRCSPKSGHDTVSWYQQALGQGPQFIFQYYEEEERQRGNFPDRFSGHQFPNYSSELNVNALLLGDSALYLCASSRRGGAGETQYFGPGTRLLVL.

The V gene is TRBV6-5, the J gene TRBJ2-2; 8 nucleotides match TRBD2. After removal of 6 bases from V and 6 bases from J, the junction contained 9 bases not matched to a gene. The CDR3 is 15 residues long. Germline lookup yields CDR1 MNHEY and CDR2 SVGAGI. CDR3 loop: CASRATSDSAGELFF. The CDR3 nucleotides read TGTGCCAGCAGAGCGACTAGCGATTCCGCCGGGGAGCTGTTTTTT.

V gene TRBV27 combines with J gene TRBJ2-7; 8 bases match TRBD1. Germline loops: CDR1 MNHEY, CDR2 SMNVEV (reference sequence). This CDR3 contains 11 residues. With V trimmed by 6 bases and J by 6 bases, 1 base remained unmatched. The CDR3 nucleotides read TGTGCCAGCAGGACAGGGGTCGAGCAGTACTTC. Its translation is CASRTGVEQYF.